These T cell receptor beta chains were read from a single sample in a study of blood T cell repertoires in COVID-19. Sequencing was performed with immunoSEQ multiplex PCR; in TCRdb, only in-frame clones are kept and a portion is missing. This sample yields roughly 200,000 clones, of which 75% to 95% are seen a single time; around 0.5% belongs to the top ten. The sample comprised peripheral blood. These receptors were collected from a man aged 45-60 years with acute or convalescent COVID-19. Each CDR3 is given with its conserved first and last residue. Each record gives: clone size, D gene, J gene, V gene, CDR3 protein, CDR3 DNA. D genes are given only for firm matches. Part of the rows lack a size; the others show once, few, many or a class for expanded clones.

size: NA; D: TRBD1; J: TRBJ2-3; V: TRBV13; CDR3: CASSPTTGSTDTQYF; DNA: TGTGCCAGCAGCCCCACGACAGGGAGCACAGATACGCAGTATTTT
size: NA; D: NA; J: TRBJ2-5; V: TRBV27; CDR3: CASSSSGLFETQYF; DNA: TGTGCCAGCAGTTCCAGCGGCCTTTTCGAGACCCAGTACTTC
size: NA; D: TRBD1; J: TRBJ1-1; V: TRBV5-4; CDR3: CASSPRQGAATEAFF; DNA: TGTGCCAGCAGCCCAAGACAGGGTGCGGCGACTGAAGCTTTCTTT
size: once; D: TRBD2; J: TRBJ2-2; V: TRBV14; CDR3: CASSQLNPGLAGSADGELFF; DNA: TGTGCCAGCAGCCAGTTAAACCCGGGACTAGCGGGATCGGCGGACGGGGAGCTGTTTTTT
size: NA; D: TRBD1; J: TRBJ2-7; V: TRBV6-2/TRBV6-3; CDR3: CASSYGTGGTYEQYF; DNA: TGTGCCAGCAGTTACGGGACAGGGGGTACGTACGAGCAGTACTTC
size: once; D: TRBD1; J: TRBJ2-7; V: TRBV10-2; CDR3: CASRAWDRARGQYF; DNA: TGCGCCAGCAGAGCATGGGACAGGGCGAGAGGGCAGTACTTC
size: NA; D: NA; J: TRBJ1-6; V: TRBV19; CDR3: CASRDRTGNSPLHF; DNA: TGTGCCAGTAGGGACCGCACAGGGAATTCACCCCTCCACTTT
size: NA; D: NA; J: TRBJ2-5; V: TRBV5-1; CDR3: CASSLAGARRTQETQYF; DNA: TGCGCCAGCAGCTTGGCTGGGGCGCGGCGAACTCAAGAGACCCAGTACTTC
size: NA; D: NA; J: TRBJ2-5; V: TRBV7-2; CDR3: CASSSGSQETQYF; DNA: TGTGCCAGCAGCTCCGGGTCGCAAGAGACCCAGTACTTC
size: NA; D: TRBD1; J: TRBJ1-2; V: TRBV27; CDR3: CASSSNHGTEFGYTF; DNA: TGTGCCAGCAGTTCCAACCACGGGACAGAATTTGGCTACACCTTC
size: NA; D: NA; J: TRBJ1-2; V: TRBV18; CDR3: CASSPGTAGDYGYTF; DNA: TGTGCCAGCTCACCCGGAACGGCCGGGGACTATGGCTACACCTTC
size: NA; D: TRBD1; J: TRBJ2-3; V: TRBV11-2; CDR3: CASRGTGGTDTQYF; DNA: TGTGCCAGCAGAGGGACAGGGGGCACAGATACGCAGTATTTT
size: NA; D: TRBD2; J: TRBJ2-2; V: TRBV19; CDR3: CATFGLAGASNTGELFF; DNA: TGTGCCACCTTCGGACTAGCGGGGGCTTCGAACACCGGGGAGCTGTTTTTT
size: few; D: TRBD1; J: TRBJ2-7; V: TRBV7-6; CDR3: CASSLARDRDYEQYF; DNA: TGTGCCAGCAGCTTAGCGCGAGACAGGGACTACGAGCAGTACTTC